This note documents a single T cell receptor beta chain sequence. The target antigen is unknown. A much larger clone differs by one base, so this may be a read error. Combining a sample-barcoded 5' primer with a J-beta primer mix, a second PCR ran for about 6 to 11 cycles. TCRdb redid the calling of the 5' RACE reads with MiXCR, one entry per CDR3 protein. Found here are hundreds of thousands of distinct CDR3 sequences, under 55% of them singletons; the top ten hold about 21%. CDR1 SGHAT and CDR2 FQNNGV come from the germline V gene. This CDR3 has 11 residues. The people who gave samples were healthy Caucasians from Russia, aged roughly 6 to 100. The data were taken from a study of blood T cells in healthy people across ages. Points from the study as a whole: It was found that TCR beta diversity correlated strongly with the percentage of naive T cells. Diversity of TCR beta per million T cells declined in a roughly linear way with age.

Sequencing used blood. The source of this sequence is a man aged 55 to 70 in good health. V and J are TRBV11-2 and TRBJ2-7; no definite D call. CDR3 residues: CANSFNYEQYF. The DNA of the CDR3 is TGTGCCAACAGCTTCAACTACGAGCAGTACTTC.